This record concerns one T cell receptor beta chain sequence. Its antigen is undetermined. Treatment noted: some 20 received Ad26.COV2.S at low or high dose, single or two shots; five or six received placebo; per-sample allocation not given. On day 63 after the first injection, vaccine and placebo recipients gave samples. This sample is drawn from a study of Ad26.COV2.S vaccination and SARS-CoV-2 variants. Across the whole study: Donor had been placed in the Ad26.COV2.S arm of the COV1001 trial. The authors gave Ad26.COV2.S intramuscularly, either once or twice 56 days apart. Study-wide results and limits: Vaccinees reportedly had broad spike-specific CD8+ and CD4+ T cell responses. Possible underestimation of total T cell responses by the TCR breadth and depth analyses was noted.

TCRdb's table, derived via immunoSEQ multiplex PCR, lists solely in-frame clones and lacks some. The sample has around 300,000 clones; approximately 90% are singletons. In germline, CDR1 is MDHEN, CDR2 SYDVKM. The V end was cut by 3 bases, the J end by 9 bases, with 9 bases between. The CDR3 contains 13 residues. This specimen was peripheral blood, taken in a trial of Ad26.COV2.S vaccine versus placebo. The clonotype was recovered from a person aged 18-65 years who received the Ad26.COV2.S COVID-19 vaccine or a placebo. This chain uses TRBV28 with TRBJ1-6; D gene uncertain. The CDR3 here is CASSFVDSSPLHF. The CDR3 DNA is TGTGCCAGCAGTTTTGTAGATAGTTCACCCCTCCACTTT.